The T cell receptor (beta chain) under discussion was sequenced for a study of human T cells and chemical hapten exposure. Study information: A mostly female patient group had alopecia areata, totalis or universalis.

One entry per CDR3 protein, called by TCRdb with MiXCR from the RACE reads. This sample has fewer than 80,000 distinct CDR3 sequences; about a tenth occur once, and the top ten carry around 7%. This CDR3 has 11 amino acids. From germline, CDR1 is SGHVS and CDR2 FNYEAQ. V lost 5 bases and J lost 8, with 9 bases in between. On this clonotype: The antigen is not known.

Time point given: patch test 2, 6 weeks after DPC sensitization. The treatment was: therapeutic diphenylcyclopropenone sensitization with weekly scalp DPC. Study-wide findings and caveats: Versus controls, expanded TCRs had significantly more large CDR3 similarity clusters.

The sample consisted of whole blood, taken in connection with sensitization to the hapten diphenylcyclopropenone (DPC). The chain couples TRBV7-6 to TRBJ1-2, with TRBD1 as a possible D gene (6 bases). This clonotype was obtained from a woman aged 45-65 years with alopecia areata. Some clones in this sample may be carry-over from other donors' samples. The CDR3 spells CASSPGQGYTF. The CDR3 DNA sequence: TGTGCCAGCAGCCCTGGACAGGGCTACACCTTC.